The TCR beta chain described here comes from a study of OX40 agonist ivuxolimab in advanced cancers. Background on the study: The drug used for patients, ivuxolimab, was an agonistic anti-OX40 (CD134) antibody.

The junction had 15 bases not matched to a gene; V was cut back by 4 bases and J by 5 bases. The CDR3 is 17 amino acids. Germline V lookup: CDR1 SEHNR, CDR2 FQNEAQ (reference sequence). Assay used: immunoSEQ multiplex PCR; TCRdb lists only in-frame clones, some missing. The profile shows some 37,000 clones, roughly 91% of them singletons. Here the sequenced sample was CD4+ or CD8+ T cells sorted from blood, taken in a trial of the OX40 agonist ivuxolimab. The chain is built from TRBV7-9 and TRBJ2-5; 8 bases agree with TRBD1. This TCR was recovered from an adult with an advanced solid tumor such as melanoma, head and neck, liver or kidney cancer. The CDR3 sequence is CASSSKHGQGYGETQYF. Here the CDR3 DNA reads TGTGCCAGCAGCTCGAAACACGGACAGGGATATGGTGAGACCCAGTACTTC.